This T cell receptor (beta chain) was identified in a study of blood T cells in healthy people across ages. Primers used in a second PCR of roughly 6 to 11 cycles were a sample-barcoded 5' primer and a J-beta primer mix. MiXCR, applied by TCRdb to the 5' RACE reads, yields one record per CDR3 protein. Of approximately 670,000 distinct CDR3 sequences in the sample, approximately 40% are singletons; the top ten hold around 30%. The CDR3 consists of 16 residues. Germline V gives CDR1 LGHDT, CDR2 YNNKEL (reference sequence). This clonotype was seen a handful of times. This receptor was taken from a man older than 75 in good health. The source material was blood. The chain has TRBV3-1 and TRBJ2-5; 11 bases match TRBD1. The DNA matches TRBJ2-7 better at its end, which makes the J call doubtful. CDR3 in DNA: TGTGCCAGCAGCCAAGATGTGGGACAGGGGGCCTACGAGCAGTACTTC. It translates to CASSQDVGQGAYEQYF.